Shown below are 10 T cell receptor beta chains from a single sample sequenced in a study of blood T cells in healthy people across ages. A second roughly 6 to 12 cycle PCR used barcoded and J-beta primers. TCRdb ran MiXCR on the 5' RACE reads and lists one entry per CDR3 protein. The sample includes over a million distinct CDR3 sequences, roughly 40% seen only once; the top ten take 7.9%. Sequenced input: blood. Receptors originate from a woman between 18 and 30 years old in good health.

The chain has TRBV28 and TRBJ2-5; D gene ambiguous. TRBJ2-7 explains the end of the DNA better; the J call may be wrong. The CDR3 consists of 14 residues. Germline assignment: CDR1 MDHEN and CDR2 SYDVKM. CDR3 protein: CASSFPNPPYEQYF. CDR3 nucleotide sequence: TGTGCCAGCAGTTTTCCCAACCCCCCCTACGAGCAGTACTTC.

The CDR3 protein is CASPPRGQGAYEQYF. In DNA form, the CDR3 reads TGTGCCAGCCCTCCCAGAGGGCAGGGAGCCTACGAGCAGTACTTC. The chain is built from TRBV28 and TRBJ2-7, with D perhaps TRBD1 or TRBD2 (5 bases each). Trimming pared 8 bases from V and 2 bases from J, leaving 19 bases between. The CDR3 length is 15 residues. Germline-derived CDR1 and CDR2 are MDHEN and SYDVKM.

This clonotype was counted once. The chain recombines TRBV7-8 with TRBJ2-2; D might be TRBD1 or TRBD2, each matching 5 bases. This CDR3 has 14 residues. Trimming left V 2 bases short and J 6 bases short, with 10 bases between. CDR1 and CDR2 from the germline V gene are SGHVS and FQNEAQ. CDR3 loop: CASSLLLGAGELFF. Written as DNA, the CDR3 is TGTGCCAGCAGCTTACTTTTGGGGGCCGGGGAGCTGTTTTTT.

This clonotype was observed a handful of times. The rearrangement uses TRBV20-1 and TRBJ2-5; D call uncertain. V dropped 0 bases and J dropped 4 bases, with 12 bases sitting between them. The CDR3 extends over 14 amino acids. From germline, CDR1 is DFQATT and CDR2 SNEGSKA (reference sequence). Here the CDR3 DNA reads TGCAGTGCTAGAGATCTCCAGCTGCTAGAGACCCAGTACTTC. Its translation is CSARDLQLLETQYF.

This clonotype showed up many times. The rearrangement links TRBV29-1 to TRBJ2-3; no clear D. CDR3 size: 13 residues. With 3 bases removed from V and 4 bases from J, the gap between germline ends came to 11 bases. Germline V lookup: CDR1 SQVTM, CDR2 ANQGSEA. CDR3 region: CSVEASRADTQYF. The CDR3, as DNA: TGCAGCGTTGAGGCCTCTAGGGCAGATACGCAGTATTTT.

This clonotype was observed a handful of times. The V and J genes are TRBV6-5 and TRBJ1-2; 7 nucleotides line up with TRBD1. The ends lost 6 bases at V and 0 bases at J; junction bases unmatched: 10. The CDR3 spans 16 residues. CDR1 is MNHEY and CDR2 is SVGAGI in the germline V gene. CDR3 sequence reads: CASSRWGRGTNYGYTF. The DNA of the CDR3 is TGTGCCAGCAGCCGCTGGGGCAGGGGGACTAACTATGGCTACACCTTC.

The J gene is TRBJ2-1, the V gene TRBV12-3 or TRBV12-4; 7 positions match TRBD2. The CDR3 sequence is 16 residues long. V dropped 3 bases and J dropped 8; count of bases not matched to a gene: 13. CDR3 region: CASSFLAGGERDEQFF. The CDR3 DNA reads as TGTGCCAGCAGTTTTCTGGCTGGGGGGGAGAGGGATGAGCAGTTCTTC.

This sequence joins TRBV3-1 and TRBJ2-5; 9 nucleotides line up with TRBD2. CDR1 is LGHDT and CDR2 is YNNKEL in the germline V gene (reference sequence). V shed 3 bases, J shed 11 bases, and the junction held 13 bases outside the gene matches. The length of the CDR3 is 15 residues. CDR3 nucleotides: TGTGCCAGCAGCCAGGGGACTAGCTGGGTCAATGAGCAGTACTTC. Translated: CASSQGTSWVNEQYF.

This clonotype was observed a few times. This rearrangement joins TRBV6-6 to TRBJ2-1, with 10 bases matching TRBD2. Trimming took 1 base from V and 9 from J; bases not matched to a gene: 12. The germline V gene encodes CDR1 MNHNY and CDR2 SVGAGI (reference sequence). The CDR3 sequence is 17 residues long. The CDR3 DNA reads as TGTGCCAGCAGTTACTTTCACCAAGCGGGAGGGCAGGGTGAGCAGTTCTTC. Protein product: CASSYFHQAGGQGEQFF.

The V call is TRBV3-1, the J call TRBJ2-1, with 8 nucleotides matching TRBD2. The V gene's germline CDR1 is LGHDT and CDR2 YNNKEL (reference sequence). CDR3 length: 18 amino acids. J was trimmed by 3 bases and V by 0 bases; bases with no gene match: 10. CDR3 sequence reads: CASSQEGPASGFYNEQFF. CDR3 in DNA: TGTGCCAGCAGCCAAGAAGGCCCCGCTAGCGGGTTCTACAATGAGCAGTTCTTC.